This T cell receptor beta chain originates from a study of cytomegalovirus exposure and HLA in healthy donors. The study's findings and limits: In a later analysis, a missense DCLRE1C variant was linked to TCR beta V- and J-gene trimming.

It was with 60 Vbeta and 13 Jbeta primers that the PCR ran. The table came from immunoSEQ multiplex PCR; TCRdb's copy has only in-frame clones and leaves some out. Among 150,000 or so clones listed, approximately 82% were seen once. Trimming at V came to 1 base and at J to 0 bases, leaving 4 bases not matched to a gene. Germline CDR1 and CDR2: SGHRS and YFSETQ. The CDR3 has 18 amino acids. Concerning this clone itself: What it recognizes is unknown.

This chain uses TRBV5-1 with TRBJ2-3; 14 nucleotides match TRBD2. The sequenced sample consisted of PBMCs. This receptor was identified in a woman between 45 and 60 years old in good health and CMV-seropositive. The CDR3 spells CASSLLTSGGGSTDTQYF. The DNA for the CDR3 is TGCGCCAGCAGCTTGCTGACTAGCGGGGGGGGTAGCACAGATACGCAGTATTTT.